The rows below give T cell receptor beta chains drawn from one sample of a study of blood T cell repertoires in COVID-19. TCRdb's table, derived via immunoSEQ multiplex PCR, lists solely in-frame clones and lacks some. The sample shows some 200,000 clones, around four fifths of them seen only once. Sequenced sample: PBMCs or T cells enriched from blood (not recorded which). These receptors all stem from a man aged 40-50 years who had recovered from COVID-19. CDR3s include the opening cysteine and the closing phenylalanine or tryptophan. The D gene is left open where the match is weak. Clone size is not always given. Where it is, it says once, few, many or a class for expanded clones.

few TRBJ1-1 NA TRBV28 CASTLPPGNTEAFF TGTGCCAGCACCTTACCCCCGGGGAACACTGAAGCTTTCTTT
NA TRBJ1-3 NA TRBV6-5 CASSTQGLGNTIYF TGTGCCAGCAGTACCCAGGGCCTTGGAAACACCATATATTTT
once TRBJ2-2 TRBD2 TRBV5-5 CASAAPTSGRITGELFF TGTGCCAGCGCCGCCCCGACTAGCGGGAGAATCACCGGGGAGCTGTTTTTT
few TRBJ2-5 NA TRBV2 CASRGGLIFQETQYF TGTGCCAGCAGGGGTGGGCTAATATTCCAAGAGACCCAGTACTTC
NA TRBJ2-2 NA TRBV2 CASGARAGNTGELFF TGTGCCAGCGGCGCGCGGGCAGGGAACACCGGGGAGCTGTTTTTT
once TRBJ2-1 TRBD1 TRBV11-2 CASSTRTGDPYNEQFF TGTGCCAGCAGCACACGGACAGGCGATCCCTACAATGAGCAGTTCTTC
NA TRBJ1-1 NA TRBV18 CASSPDVLGGVTEAFF TGTGCCAGCTCACCGGACGTACTAGGAGGGGTTACTGAAGCTTTCTTT
few TRBJ2-5 NA TRBV3-1/TRBV3-2 CASSQLGGGETQYF TGTGCCAGCAGCCAATTGGGGGGTGGGGAGACCCAGTACTTC
NA TRBJ2-7 NA TRBV6-2/TRBV6-3 CASSLRGDAGYEQYF TGTGCCAGCAGCCTCAGGGGGGACGCAGGCTACGAGCAGTACTTC
NA TRBJ2-4 NA TRBV6-5 CASSPGEAKNIQYF TGTGCCAGCAGCCCAGGGGAAGCCAAAAACATTCAGTACTTC
NA TRBJ2-3 NA TRBV5-1 CASSLNREDTQYF TGCGCCAGCAGCTTGAACCGGGAGGATACGCAGTATTTT
NA TRBJ2-6 TRBD2 TRBV2 CASSLGLAGAGANVLTF TGTGCCAGCAGTCTAGGACTAGCGGGAGCTGGGGCCAACGTCCTGACTTTC
NA TRBJ2-1 TRBD2 TRBV5-5 CASSLGPAGVDNEQFF TGTGCCAGCAGCTTGGGGCCAGCGGGAGTGGACAATGAGCAGTTCTTC
NA TRBJ1-5 TRBD1 TRBV18 CASSPQGQSNQPQHF TGTGCCAGCTCACCCCAGGGACAGAGCAATCAGCCCCAGCATTTT
NA TRBJ1-2 NA TRBV10-3 CAISEVQASGYTF TGTGCCATCAGTGAAGTTCAAGCGAGTGGCTACACCTTC
NA TRBJ1-4 NA TRBV19 CAISALLNEKLFF TGTGCCATCTCCGCCTTACTTAATGAAAAACTGTTTTTT
NA TRBJ1-2 NA TRBV3-1/TRBV3-2 CASSQQGNGGYTF TGTGCCAGCAGCCAACAGGGGAATGGGGGCTACACCTTC
NA TRBJ1-1 NA TRBV20-1 CSASSGQVDAFF TGCAGTGCTAGTTCCGGTCAGGTTGACGCTTTCTTT
NA TRBJ2-1 NA TRBV20-1 CSANGGAEQFF TGCAGTGCTAACGGGGGAGCTGAGCAGTTCTTC
NA TRBJ1-2 NA TRBV11-2 CASAGRTPSNYGYTF TGTGCCAGCGCCGGTCGCACCCCATCTAACTATGGCTACACCTTC